Below, 17 T cell receptor beta chains from the same sample are listed, as sequenced in a study of T cell responses to AZD1222 COVID-19 vaccine (dated by TCRdb to 2020 to 2023). The library was produced with the immunoSEQ multiplex PCR assay. TCRdb obtained this table from immuneACCESS and retained in-frame rearrangements with V and J assigned. These tables miss some clones; where compared with another copy, unresolved V genes account for less than half of the shortfall, and the remainder is unexplained. Within this sample are approximately 150,000 clones, with 90% of them counted one time only. The ten largest make up roughly 2.8% of the sample. The label giving this sample's time point can be read as: baseline before first vaccination. The sample was peripheral blood, taken on day 0 of AZD1222 vaccination. These receptors were obtained from an adult in good health.

This rearrangement joins TRBV5-5 to TRBJ1-3; weak D call: TRBD1 (5 bases). With 0 bases removed from V and 11 bases from J, the gap between germline ends came to 12 bases. The CDR3 runs to 13 residues. Germline V gene lookup returns CDR1 SGHKS and CDR2 YYEKEE (reference sequence). The DNA for the CDR3 is TGTGCCAGCAGCTTGGCCCGGGAGGGGTCCATATATTTT. This gives the protein CASSLAREGSIYF.

This chain connects TRBV10-1 to TRBJ1-6; 10 nucleotides line up with TRBD1. Germline V gene sequence: CDR1 WNHNN, CDR2 SYGVQD (reference sequence). The CDR3 length is 18 residues. The V and J ends lost 0 bases and 8 bases, in that order; junction bases with no gene match: 10. The CDR3 reads CASSESASGQGKYSPLHF. The CDR3, as DNA: TGCGCCAGCAGTGAGTCGGCTTCGGGACAGGGGAAGTATTCACCCCTCCACTTT.

Points on this clone: Its ends do not fully match the called genes, so a read error is possible. The J gene is TRBJ2-4, the V gene TRBV27, with 9 nucleotides matching TRBD1. The CDR3 runs to 15 residues. Per germline, CDR1 MNHEY and CDR2 SMNVEV (reference sequence). The CDR3 sequence: CASRQGATREGFSHF. The DNA of the CDR3 is TGTGCCAGCAGACAGGGGGCGACTAGGGAGGGATTCTCGCACTTC.

The chain is built from TRBV7-2 and TRBJ1-1; tentative D call: TRBD1 (6 bases). The CDR3 length is 15 residues. The V end lost 4 bases, the J end lost 3 bases, and 15 bases lay between the germline ends. The germline CDR1 and CDR2 sequences are SGHTA and FQGNSA. CDR3 residues: CASSSRGAGHTEAFF. The CDR3 DNA reads TGTGCCAGCAGCTCGCGGGGGGCAGGGCACACTGAAGCTTTCTTT.

The chain uses TRBV28 and TRBJ1-5; no firm D call. The V end was cut by 7 bases, the J end by 6 bases, with 10 bases between. CDR1 is MDHEN, CDR2 SYDVKM, per germline. This CDR3 has 12 amino acids. CDR3 residues: CASISGSQPQHF. The CDR3, as DNA: TGTGCCAGCATTTCGGGAAGTCAGCCCCAGCATTTT.

The rearrangement joins TRBV3-1 (or the pseudogene TRBV3-2) to TRBJ1-2; 8 nucleotides line up with TRBD1. Germline V gives CDR1 LGHDT, CDR2 YNNKEL (reference sequence). CDR3 size: 18 residues. With V trimmed by 4 bases and J by 0 bases, 13 bases remained unmatched. The CDR3 protein is CASSPSGQGAPANYGYTF. The CDR3 DNA follows: TGTGCCAGCAGCCCCTCCGGACAGGGAGCACCCGCTAACTATGGCTACACCTTC.

The chain carries TRBV11-2 and TRBJ1-2; D remains ambiguous. The germline V and J ends were trimmed by 0 bases and 8 bases, with 13 bases remaining between them. The CDR3 is 14 residues long. Germline CDR1 reads SGHAT; CDR2 reads FQNNGV. CDR3 loop: CASSLEPGRFGYTF. CDR3 bases: TGTGCCAGCAGCTTAGAGCCCGGCAGGTTCGGCTACACCTTC.

The V and J genes are TRBV12-3 or TRBV12-4 and TRBJ1-4, with no clear D. The CDR3 contains 13 residues. Trimming left V 5 bases short and J 11 bases short, with 15 bases between. The CDR3 loop is CASSPVERTKLFF. Written as DNA, the CDR3 is TGTGCCAGCAGTCCTGTTGAAAGGACTAAACTGTTTTTT.

This chain uses TRBV7-2 with TRBJ1-5; the D is unclear. Deletions cut 2 bases from V and 5 bases from J, with 13 bases between. The CDR3 has 15 residues. CDR1 and CDR2 from the germline V gene are SGHTA and FQGNSA. In nucleotides, the CDR3 is TGTGCCAGCAGCTTATGGGGAACTGGGGATCAGCCCCAGCATTTT. This gives the protein CASSLWGTGDQPQHF.

V gene TRBV24-1 combines with J gene TRBJ2-3, with 7 bases matching TRBD1. The CDR3 contains 15 residues. The J segment lost 4 bases and the V segment lost 9 bases, leaving 12 bases of the junction unmatched. Germline-derived CDR1 and CDR2 are KGHDR and SFDVKD. The CDR3 region is CATEGQADEPDTQYF. The CDR3 bases are TGTGCCACCGAAGGACAGGCCGATGAGCCAGATACGCAGTATTTT.

This clone has just a few counts. The CDR3 protein is CASSPREPPRTKNIQYF. The CDR3 DNA reads as TGTGCCAGCTCACCACGGGAGCCGCCGAGGACGAAAAACATTCAGTACTTC. The chain carries TRBV18 and TRBJ2-4, with D perhaps matching TRBD2 (5 bases). The CDR3 runs 17 residues. Germline V gene sequence: CDR1 KGHSH, CDR2 LQKENI. The V and J ends lost 1 base and 4 bases respectively, with 17 bases between them. Together with reference TRBV18 and TRBJ2-4, the CDR3 gives the full variable domain: NAGVMQNPRHLVRRRGQEARLRCSPMKGHSHVYWYRQLPEEGLKFMVYLQKENIIDESGMPKERFSAEFPKEGPSILRIQQVVRGDSAAYFCASSPREPPRTKNIQYFGAGTRLSVL.

The genes are TRBV5-1 and TRBJ2-5; TRBD2 matches 10 bases. Germline V CDR1 and CDR2: SGHRS, YFSETQ. V dropped 3 bases and J dropped 1; count of bases not matched to a gene: 6. The CDR3 is made up of 16 amino acids. The CDR3 region has the DNA TGCGCCAGCAGCTCGTCGGGACTAGCGAGCCAAGAGACCCAGTACTTC. It translates to CASSSSGLASQETQYF.

The chain recombines TRBV4-1 with TRBJ1-1, with D maybe TRBD1 (5 bases). This CDR3 is 15 amino acids long. V lost 0 bases and J 2 bases, leaving 10 bases between the germline ends. Germline CDR1 MGHRA, CDR2 YSYEKL. In DNA, the CDR3 is TGCGCCAGCAGCCAAGAAGGGGCCGCTAACACTGAAGCTTTCTTT. Its translation: CASSQEGAANTEAFF.

Here the CDR3 reads CASSRQALSYEQYF. CDR3 bases: TGCGCCAGCAGCCGACAGGCGCTAAGCTACGAGCAGTACTTC. The chain recombines TRBV4-1 with TRBJ2-7, with a weak D call TRBD1 (6 bases). The length of the CDR3 is 14 residues. Trimming removed 4 bases from V and 3 bases from J, with 13 bases in between. CDR1 is MGHRA, CDR2 YSYEKL, per germline.

The chain is built from TRBV7-6 and TRBJ1-2, with 12 bases lining up with TRBD1. Germline values: CDR1 SGHVS, CDR2 FNYEAQ. V lost 5 bases to trimming and J lost 1 base; unmatched junction nucleotides: 8. This CDR3 region has 17 residues. CDR3 bases: TGTGCCAGCAGCCTGGGGACAGGGGGCGCGGGTAACTATGGCTACACCTTC. Its translation is CASSLGTGGAGNYGYTF. The full variable domain, in which reference TRBV7-6 and TRBJ1-2 provide the parts outside the CDR3, is GAGVSQSPRYKVTKRGQDVALRCDPISGHVSLYWYRQALGQGPEFLTYFNYEAQQDKSGLPNDRFSAERPEGSISTLTIQRTEQRDSAMYRCASSLGTGGAGNYGYTFGSGTRLTVV.

The chain couples TRBV18 to TRBJ2-3, with 7 bases that match TRBD1. The J segment lost 4 bases and the V segment lost 6 bases, leaving 7 bases of the junction unmatched. Germline assignment: CDR1 KGHSH and CDR2 LQKENI. This CDR3 has 14 residues. In DNA, the CDR3 is TGTGCCAGCTCCCAAGGGGGCGGCGCAGATACGCAGTATTTT. This translates into CASSQGGGADTQYF.

The chain links TRBV7-2 to TRBJ1-6, with D possibly matching TRBD1 (6 bases). Germline V gene lookup returns CDR1 SGHTA and CDR2 FQGNSA. The CDR3 contains 15 residues. V dropped 5 bases and J dropped 10 bases, with 18 bases sitting between them. DNA for the CDR3: TGTGCCAGCAGCCGCCGGTCGGGGGCGGACTCACCCCTCCACTTT. It yields the protein CASSRRSGADSPLHF.